Listed below are T cell receptor beta chains from one sample, sequenced in a study of T cell repertoires in cytomegalovirus infection. Via MiXCR, TCRdb re-called the reads, giving one row per CDR3 protein. The sample lists some 560,000 distinct CDR3 sequences; under 45% were seen once. Their target antigens are unknown. The sequenced sample was cultured PBMCs, obtained from culture after CMV antigen stimulation. These receptors were obtained from a human donor in good health (CMV status not recorded). Some clones in this sample may be carry-over from other donors' samples. Both conserved end residues are part of each CDR3. Each record gives: CDR3 length, V gene, clone size, D gene, J gene, CDR3 protein, CDR3 DNA. A D gene is named only where the DNA matches it firmly. Rows give clone size only sometimes, using once, few, many, or a class for an expanded clone.

CDR3 length: 16
V gene: TRBV11-2
clone size: .
D gene: .
J gene: TRBJ2-5
CDR3 protein: CASSFLGAGSRETQYF
CDR3 DNA: TGTGCCAGCAGCTTTCTCGGGGCCGGGAGTAGAGAGACCCAGTACTTC

CDR3 length: 15
V gene: TRBV6-5
clone size: few
D gene: TRBD2
J gene: TRBJ2-1
CDR3 protein: CASSERAGEYHEQFF
CDR3 DNA: TGTGCCAGCAGTGAACGAGCGGGGGAGTATCATGAGCAGTTCTTC

CDR3 length: 15
V gene: TRBV29-1
clone size: many
D gene: TRBD1
J gene: TRBJ1-5
CDR3 protein: CSVIGRGQGYQPQHF
CDR3 DNA: TGCAGCGTCATCGGTAGGGGACAGGGTTATCAGCCCCAGCATTTT

CDR3 length: 12
V gene: TRBV6-1
clone size: .
D gene: .
J gene: TRBJ2-2
CDR3 protein: CASNPRPGELFF
CDR3 DNA: TGTGCCAGCAATCCGAGGCCCGGGGAGCTGTTTTTT

CDR3 length: 16
V gene: TRBV2
clone size: .
D gene: .
J gene: TRBJ1-2
CDR3 protein: CAITWGVKGRNYGYTF
CDR3 DNA: TGTGCCATCACGTGGGGGGTGAAGGGCCGAAACTATGGCTACACCTTC

CDR3 length: 14
V gene: TRBV5-1
clone size: .
D gene: .
J gene: TRBJ2-5
CDR3 protein: CASSVGHQGETQYF
CDR3 DNA: TGCGCCAGCAGCGTTGGACATCAAGGGGAGACCCAGTACTTC

CDR3 length: 14
V gene: TRBV2
clone size: .
D gene: TRBD1
J gene: TRBJ1-5
CDR3 protein: CASSKDRVLQPQHF
CDR3 DNA: TGTGCCAGCAGCAAGGACAGGGTTCTTCAGCCCCAGCATTTT

CDR3 length: 13
V gene: TRBV27
clone size: .
D gene: TRBD1
J gene: TRBJ2-5
CDR3 protein: CATGTGGWETQYF
CDR3 DNA: TGTGCCACTGGGACAGGGGGCTGGGAGACCCAGTACTTC

CDR3 length: 14
V gene: TRBV7-1
clone size: .
D gene: .
J gene: TRBJ1-1
CDR3 protein: CASSSNGANTEAFF
CDR3 DNA: TGTGCCAGCAGCTCCAACGGAGCGAACACTGAAGCTTTCTTT

CDR3 length: 13
V gene: TRBV6-1
clone size: .
D gene: .
J gene: TRBJ2-5
CDR3 protein: CASSGGLLETQYF
CDR3 DNA: TGTGCCAGCAGTGGGGGACTGTTGGAGACCCAGTACTTC

CDR3 length: 16
V gene: TRBV7-2
clone size: .
D gene: .
J gene: TRBJ2-3
CDR3 protein: CASSRRAAGAKIRQYF
CDR3 DNA: TGTGCCAGCAGCCGCCGGGCGGCGGGGGCAAAAATACGGCAGTATTTT

CDR3 length: 13
V gene: TRBV2
clone size: .
D gene: TRBD2
J gene: TRBJ2-5
CDR3 protein: CATGWLAGETQYF
CDR3 DNA: TGTGCCACCGGGTGGCTAGCGGGTGAGACCCAGTACTTC

CDR3 length: 15
V gene: TRBV7-2
clone size: .
D gene: .
J gene: TRBJ2-7
CDR3 protein: CASSLRSGLGYEQYF
CDR3 DNA: TGTGCCAGCAGCTTAAGGTCTGGGTTGGGCTACGAGCAGTACTTC

CDR3 length: 18
V gene: TRBV7-4
clone size: .
D gene: .
J gene: TRBJ1-1
CDR3 protein: CASSLVPGVTNADTEAFF
CDR3 DNA: TGTGCCAGCAGCTTAGTCCCCGGGGTAACCAACGCGGACACTGAAGCTTTCTTT

CDR3 length: 20
V gene: TRBV7-2
clone size: many
D gene: TRBD2
J gene: TRBJ2-3
CDR3 protein: CASSSLSLAGLAGLTDTQYF
CDR3 DNA: TGTGCCAGCAGCTCGTTGAGTCTAGCAGGGCTAGCGGGGCTCACAGATACGCAGTATTTT

CDR3 length: 15
V gene: TRBV15
clone size: .
D gene: .
J gene: TRBJ2-3
CDR3 protein: CATSSHGEFTDTQYF
CDR3 DNA: TGTGCCACCAGCAGTCACGGGGAATTCACAGATACGCAGTATTTT

CDR3 length: 13
V gene: TRBV7-2
clone size: .
D gene: .
J gene: TRBJ2-3
CDR3 protein: CASSPRNTDTQYF
CDR3 DNA: TGTGCCAGCAGCCCGCGAAACACAGATACGCAGTATTTT

CDR3 length: 13
V gene: TRBV4-1
clone size: .
D gene: .
J gene: TRBJ1-4
CDR3 protein: CASSHPRGEKLFF
CDR3 DNA: TGCGCCAGCAGCCACCCTAGGGGGGAAAAACTGTTTTTT

CDR3 length: 13
V gene: TRBV7-8
clone size: few
D gene: .
J gene: TRBJ2-1
CDR3 protein: CASSLNSPGQQFF
CDR3 DNA: TGTGCCAGCAGCCTAAACTCACCGGGACAGCAGTTCTTC

CDR3 length: 14
V gene: TRBV20-1
clone size: .
D gene: TRBD2
J gene: TRBJ2-5
CDR3 protein: CSARRAGGPETQYF
CDR3 DNA: TGCAGTGCTAGAAGGGCGGGAGGGCCGGAGACCCAGTACTTC

CDR3 length: 18
V gene: TRBV7-2
clone size: .
D gene: TRBD2
J gene: TRBJ2-5
CDR3 protein: CASSRGLAGLGSSETQYF
CDR3 DNA: TGTGCCAGCAGCCGGGGACTAGCGGGGTTAGGAAGTTCAGAGACCCAGTACTTC

CDR3 length: 14
V gene: TRBV7-9
clone size: .
D gene: .
J gene: TRBJ1-3
CDR3 protein: CASSFGGDGNTIYF
CDR3 DNA: TGTGCCAGCAGCTTTGGAGGAGACGGAAACACCATATATTTT

CDR3 length: 14
V gene: TRBV10-3
clone size: .
D gene: .
J gene: TRBJ2-7
CDR3 protein: CAISATGFRYEQYF
CDR3 DNA: TGTGCCATCAGTGCGACGGGATTTAGGTACGAGCAGTACTTC

CDR3 length: 15
V gene: TRBV2
clone size: few
D gene: TRBD1
J gene: TRBJ1-6
CDR3 protein: CASSEQGRGNSPLHF
CDR3 DNA: TGTGCCAGCAGCGAACAGGGGAGAGGCAATTCACCCCTCCACTTT

CDR3 length: 14
V gene: TRBV2
clone size: .
D gene: .
J gene: TRBJ1-1
CDR3 protein: CASSVEGVNTEAFF
CDR3 DNA: TGTGCCAGCAGTGTGGAGGGCGTGAACACTGAAGCTTTCTTT

CDR3 length: 17
V gene: TRBV7-2
clone size: few
D gene: TRBD2
J gene: TRBJ2-3
CDR3 protein: CASSLYRAGGETDTQYF
CDR3 DNA: TGTGCCAGCAGCTTATATCGGGCGGGAGGAGAGACAGATACGCAGTATTTT

CDR3 length: 15
V gene: TRBV12-3/TRBV12-4
clone size: .
D gene: .
J gene: TRBJ1-4
CDR3 protein: CASSDPGLTNEKLFF
CDR3 DNA: TGTGCCAGCAGTGACCCGGGACTCACTAATGAAAAACTGTTTTTT

CDR3 length: 12
V gene: TRBV10-3
clone size: once
D gene: .
J gene: TRBJ1-3
CDR3 protein: CAISESGNTIYF
CDR3 DNA: TGTGCCATCAGTGAGTCAGGAAACACCATATATTTT

CDR3 length: 14
V gene: TRBV7-2
clone size: many
D gene: .
J gene: TRBJ2-5
CDR3 protein: CASSYRRGQETQYF
CDR3 DNA: TGTGCCAGCAGCTACAGACGGGGACAAGAGACCCAGTACTTC

CDR3 length: 13
V gene: TRBV6-2/TRBV6-3
clone size: .
D gene: .
J gene: TRBJ2-7
CDR3 protein: CASRAPNPYEQYF
CDR3 DNA: TGTGCCAGCAGAGCTCCGAATCCCTACGAGCAGTACTTC

CDR3 length: 13
V gene: TRBV6-2/TRBV6-3
clone size: .
D gene: .
J gene: TRBJ2-2
CDR3 protein: CASFPEYGGELFF
CDR3 DNA: TGTGCCAGCTTCCCCGAATACGGGGGGGAGCTGTTTTTT

CDR3 length: 16
V gene: TRBV7-2
clone size: .
D gene: TRBD2
J gene: TRBJ2-5
CDR3 protein: CASSYERGLAEETQYF
CDR3 DNA: TGTGCCAGCAGCTATGAAAGAGGACTAGCGGAAGAGACCCAGTACTTC

CDR3 length: 14
V gene: TRBV2
clone size: .
D gene: .
J gene: TRBJ2-1
CDR3 protein: CASSEISSYNEQFF
CDR3 DNA: TGTGCCAGCAGTGAAATTAGCAGCTACAATGAGCAGTTCTTC

CDR3 length: 13
V gene: TRBV7-2
clone size: many
D gene: .
J gene: TRBJ2-3
CDR3 protein: CASSLVGTDTQYF
CDR3 DNA: TGTGCCAGCAGCTTAGTAGGGACAGATACGCAGTATTTT

CDR3 length: 10
V gene: TRBV2
clone size: .
D gene: .
J gene: TRBJ1-5
CDR3 protein: CASGWQPQHF
CDR3 DNA: TGTGCCAGCGGGTGGCAGCCCCAGCATTTT

CDR3 length: 16
V gene: TRBV28
clone size: .
D gene: .
J gene: TRBJ2-2
CDR3 protein: CASSSAAQTYTGELFF
CDR3 DNA: TGTGCCAGCAGTTCGGCAGCCCAGACTTACACCGGGGAGCTGTTTTTT

CDR3 length: 13
V gene: TRBV12-3/TRBV12-4
clone size: .
D gene: .
J gene: TRBJ1-5
CDR3 protein: CASSSGLGQPRHF
CDR3 DNA: TGTGCCAGCAGTTCAGGTCTAGGGCAGCCCCGGCATTTT

CDR3 length: 14
V gene: TRBV27
clone size: .
D gene: .
J gene: TRBJ2-3
CDR3 protein: CASSFRSLTDTQYF
CDR3 DNA: TGTGCCAGCAGTTTTCGCTCCTTAACAGATACGCAGTATTTT

CDR3 length: 15
V gene: TRBV7-8
clone size: few
D gene: .
J gene: TRBJ1-1
CDR3 protein: CASSLLVGLDTEAFF
CDR3 DNA: TGTGCCAGCAGCTTATTGGTTGGCTTGGACACTGAAGCTTTCTTT

CDR3 length: 12
V gene: TRBV7-2
clone size: many
D gene: TRBD1
J gene: TRBJ1-2
CDR3 protein: CASSLTGYGYTF
CDR3 DNA: TGTGCCAGCAGCTTGACAGGGTATGGCTACACCTTC

CDR3 length: 16
V gene: TRBV7-2
clone size: .
D gene: TRBD1
J gene: TRBJ2-3
CDR3 protein: CASSSAKAGGTDTQYF
CDR3 DNA: TGTGCCAGCAGCTCGGCAAAGGCAGGGGGTACAGATACGCAGTATTTT

CDR3 length: 13
V gene: TRBV20-1
clone size: many
D gene: TRBD2
J gene: TRBJ2-1
CDR3 protein: CSRLAGGKNEQFF
CDR3 DNA: TGCAGCCGACTAGCGGGGGGGAAGAATGAGCAGTTCTTC

CDR3 length: 14
V gene: TRBV20-1
clone size: .
D gene: TRBD1
J gene: TRBJ1-5
CDR3 protein: CSAPGTGLNQPQHF
CDR3 DNA: TGCAGTGCTCCCGGGACAGGTTTAAATCAGCCCCAGCATTTT

CDR3 length: 18
V gene: TRBV18
clone size: few
D gene: TRBD1
J gene: TRBJ1-5
CDR3 protein: CASSPNRGKGQGGQPQHF
CDR3 DNA: TGTGCCAGCTCACCGAACCGGGGAAAAGGACAGGGAGGACAGCCCCAGCATTTT

CDR3 length: 13
V gene: TRBV11-2
clone size: .
D gene: .
J gene: TRBJ2-4
CDR3 protein: CASTSGPGNIQYF
CDR3 DNA: TGTGCCAGCACCTCAGGGCCAGGAAACATTCAGTACTTC

CDR3 length: 13
V gene: TRBV12-3/TRBV12-4
clone size: .
D gene: TRBD1
J gene: TRBJ1-1
CDR3 protein: CASLRDRGEEAFF
CDR3 DNA: TGTGCCAGCTTGAGGGACAGGGGTGAGGAAGCTTTCTTT

CDR3 length: 14
V gene: TRBV7-2
clone size: few
D gene: TRBD1
J gene: TRBJ1-1
CDR3 protein: CASTDRGQATEAFF
CDR3 DNA: TGTGCCAGCACTGACAGGGGGCAGGCCACTGAAGCTTTCTTT